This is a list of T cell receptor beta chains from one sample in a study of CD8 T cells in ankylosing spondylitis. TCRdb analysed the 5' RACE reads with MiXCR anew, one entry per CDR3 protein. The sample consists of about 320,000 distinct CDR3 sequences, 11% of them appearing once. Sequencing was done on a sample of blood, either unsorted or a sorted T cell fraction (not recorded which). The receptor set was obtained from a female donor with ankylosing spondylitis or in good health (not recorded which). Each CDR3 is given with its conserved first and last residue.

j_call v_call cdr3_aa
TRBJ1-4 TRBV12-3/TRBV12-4 CASSLGLSAGEKLFF
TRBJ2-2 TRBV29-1 CSVVVGTDLTGELFF
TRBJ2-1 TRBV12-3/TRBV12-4 CASSLGTSSYEQFF
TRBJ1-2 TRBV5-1 CASSPDRVIGYPF
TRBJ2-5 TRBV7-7 CASSPGLAGQETQYF
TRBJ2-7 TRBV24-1 CATSDSPSSRDEQYF
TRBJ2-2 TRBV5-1 CASSLSSNTGELFF
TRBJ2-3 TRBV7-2 CASSFAGYTDTQYF
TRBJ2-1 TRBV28 CASSGTVGEQFF
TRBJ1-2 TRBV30 CAWSSRGQFNNYGYTF
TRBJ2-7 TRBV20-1 CSATKALADYEQYF
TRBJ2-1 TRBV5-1 CASSLELAGVNYNEQFF
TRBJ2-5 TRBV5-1 CASSSYSGGETQYF
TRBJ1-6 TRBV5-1 CASRLNGGNSPPHF
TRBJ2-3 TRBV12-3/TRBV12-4 CASSSAYTQYF
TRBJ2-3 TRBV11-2 CASSLEHTDTQYF
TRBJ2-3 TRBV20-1 CSASPGTDTQYF
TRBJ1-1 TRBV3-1 CASSPTGGGGTEAFF
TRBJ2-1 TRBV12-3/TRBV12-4 CASSSTSTRRGGEQFF
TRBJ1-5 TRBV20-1 CSAATGRFQPQHF
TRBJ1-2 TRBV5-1 CASSLAKDGYTF
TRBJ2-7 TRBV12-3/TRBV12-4 CASSFGGLEQYF
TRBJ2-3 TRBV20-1 CSAFPPGSGDTQYF
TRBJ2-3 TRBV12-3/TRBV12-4 CASSPPPYTDTQYF
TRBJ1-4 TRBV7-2 CASSPRIGGSEKLFF
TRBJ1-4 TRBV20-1 CSAPRGGGRNEKLFF
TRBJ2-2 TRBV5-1 CASSLGPENTGELFF
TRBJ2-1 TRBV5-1 CASSLNRGAGGLDEQFF
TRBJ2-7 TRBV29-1 CSVEGQGGYEQYF
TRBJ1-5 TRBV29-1 CSVEYSVGQPQHF
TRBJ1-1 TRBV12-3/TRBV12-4 CASSPSGVGTEAFF
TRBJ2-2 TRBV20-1 CSARDLGGIITGELFF
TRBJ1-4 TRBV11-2 CASSLGRHNEKLFF
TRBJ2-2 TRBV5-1 CASSFGASTGELFF
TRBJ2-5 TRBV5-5 CASSFWGRGQETQYF
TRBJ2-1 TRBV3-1 CASSQAENEQFF
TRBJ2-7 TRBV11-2 CASSLEFGSSYEQYF
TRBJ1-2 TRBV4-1 CASSQTPGQQNYGYTF
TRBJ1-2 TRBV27 CAPGRDGLYGYTF
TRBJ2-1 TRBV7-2 CASSFGFEQFF
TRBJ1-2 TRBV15 CATSRADVNYGYTF
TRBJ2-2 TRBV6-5 CASSYGGNTGELFF
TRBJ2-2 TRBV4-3 CASSQDFLAGETGELFF
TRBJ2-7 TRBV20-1 CSAAGQVSYEQYF
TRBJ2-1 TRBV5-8 CASSFGAVGWEQFF
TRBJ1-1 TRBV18 CASSPPVNTEAFF
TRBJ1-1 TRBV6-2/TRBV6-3 CASSSGQGLNTEAFF
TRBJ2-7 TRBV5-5 CASSPGPYCEQYF
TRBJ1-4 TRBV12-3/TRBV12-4 CASTRRGRVNEKLFF
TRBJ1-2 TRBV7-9 CASTDDRQGLRGF
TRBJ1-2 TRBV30 CAWSVGGYGYTF
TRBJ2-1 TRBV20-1 CSGNAGAVSYNEQFF
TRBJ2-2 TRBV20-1 CSVGTSGGYNTGELFF
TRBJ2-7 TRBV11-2 CASSLVAAFSYEQYF
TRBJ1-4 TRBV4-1 CASSRGLATNEKLFF
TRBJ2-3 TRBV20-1 CSASIRGTQYF
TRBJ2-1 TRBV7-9 CASPPLVYGDNEQFF